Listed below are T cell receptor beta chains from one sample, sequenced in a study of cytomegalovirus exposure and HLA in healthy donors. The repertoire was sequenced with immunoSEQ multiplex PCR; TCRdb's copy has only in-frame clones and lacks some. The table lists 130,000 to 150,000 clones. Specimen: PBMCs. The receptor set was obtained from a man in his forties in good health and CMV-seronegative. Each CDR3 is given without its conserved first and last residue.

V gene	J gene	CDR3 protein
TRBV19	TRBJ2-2	ASRGRGQILSTGELF
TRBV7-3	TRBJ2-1	ASSISGGATIGEQF
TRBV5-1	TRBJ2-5	ASSPGTGGLETQY
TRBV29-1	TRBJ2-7	SVEMGLARSEQY
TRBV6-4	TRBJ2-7	ASRPPPGFSYEQY
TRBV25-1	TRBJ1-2	ASSDHYYGYT
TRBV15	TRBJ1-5	ATSRGGTGGFEPQH
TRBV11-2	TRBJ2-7	ASKASGRGEQY
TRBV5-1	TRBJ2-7	ASSLVSYEQY
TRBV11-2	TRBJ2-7	ASSLGGQGGGEQY
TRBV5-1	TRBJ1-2	ASSPGGSNYGYT
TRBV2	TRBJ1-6	ARAGDNSPLH
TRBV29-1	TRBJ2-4	SVEYSYLAKNIQY
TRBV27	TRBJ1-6	ASGWGVIGAPLH
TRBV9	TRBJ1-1	ASSAPQGGDTEAF
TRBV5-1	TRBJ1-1	ASSWTGLEGTEAF
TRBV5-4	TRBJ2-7	ASSSGQGYYEQY
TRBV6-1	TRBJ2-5	ASSSRVRETQY
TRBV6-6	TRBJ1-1	ASSYSAAAF
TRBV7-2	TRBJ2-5	ASSSFSGSGETQY
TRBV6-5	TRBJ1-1	ASSYTSSEALPAF
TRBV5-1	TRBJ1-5	ASRLGGDINQPQH
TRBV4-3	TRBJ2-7	ASSPGTEGYEQY
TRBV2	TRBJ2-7	ASSEGGQPSYEQY
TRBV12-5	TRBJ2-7	ASGLTPGQGYEQY
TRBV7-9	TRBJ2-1	ASYPESSYNEQF
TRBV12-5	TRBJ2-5	ASGLPLGVRGDVTQY
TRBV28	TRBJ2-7	ASNQGGYEQY
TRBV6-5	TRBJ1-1	ASSLMGQGRAF
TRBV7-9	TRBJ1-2	ASSSPGLLNYGYT
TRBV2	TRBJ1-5	ASSENRGSNQPQH
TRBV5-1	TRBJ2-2	ASCELAATGELF
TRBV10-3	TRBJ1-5	AISETPGQGSNQPQH
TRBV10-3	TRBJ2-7	AISQTQGSYEQY
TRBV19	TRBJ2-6	ASSLTGTGFSGANVLT
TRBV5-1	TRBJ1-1	ASTPGGSNTEAF
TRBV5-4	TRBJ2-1	ASSRGGDRSYNEQF
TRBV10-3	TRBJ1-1	ASKPSDSLNTEAF